This passage covers 27 T cell receptor beta chains from one sample sequenced in a study of cytomegalovirus exposure and HLA in healthy donors (dated by TCRdb to between 2016 and 2019). The receptor library was made with the immunoSEQ multiplex PCR assay. The multiplex PCR relied on a mix of 60 forward primers for TCR Vbeta segments and 13 reverse primers for TCR Jbeta segments. TCRdb stores this immuneACCESS table with in-frame sequences only. Part of the clones is absent; in the studies checked, under half of the shortfall reflects unresolved V genes, and no reason is known for the rest. Counted in this sample were 150,000 to 200,000 clones; 85% of them appeared once. About 2.1% of the sample is held by the ten biggest clonotypes. The sample consisted of PBMCs. Receptors originate from a young man in good health and CMV-seropositive.

V and J are TRBV27 and TRBJ1-2; 7 bases map to TRBD1. Trimming at V came to 3 bases and at J to 6 bases, leaving 10 bases not matched to a gene. There are 15 residues in the CDR3. Germline V gene sequence: CDR1 MNHEY, CDR2 SMNVEV (reference sequence). CDR3 region: CASSLTRDRENGYTF. The CDR3 coding sequence is TGTGCCAGCAGTTTGACCCGAGACAGGGAGAATGGCTACACCTTC.

This clone has only one observation. The chain uses TRBV4-1 and TRBJ1-2; D gene ambiguous. The V end was cut by 1 base, the J end by 6 bases, with 9 bases between. Per germline, CDR1 MGHRA and CDR2 YSYEKL. The CDR3 has 13 residues. The CDR3 nucleotides are TGCGCCAGCAGCCAAGTGGAGAGGGATGGCTACACCTTC. Translating it yields CASSQVERDGYTF.

This chain connects TRBV2 to TRBJ2-7; D not resolved. Germline V gives CDR1 SNHLY, CDR2 FYNNEI. V gave up 7 bases and J gave up 2 bases, with 24 bases separating them. This CDR3 spans 17 amino acids. CDR3 in DNA: TGTGCCAGCATTTTTCAGATTCCCCGGCTGGGCCCCTACGAGCAGTACTTC. Protein product: CASIFQIPRLGPYEQYF.

The gene calls are TRBV4-3 and TRBJ1-4; 7 nucleotides agree with TRBD1. The J segment lost 0 bases and the V segment lost 0 bases, leaving 16 bases of the junction unmatched. This CDR3 spans 21 amino acids. The germline V gene has CDR1 LGHNA and CDR2 YSLEER. The CDR3 region has the DNA TGCGCCAGCAGCCAAGATTTTCGTCTGGGACAGCCCCACACAACTAATGAAAAACTGTTTTTT. Its translation is CASSQDFRLGQPHTTNEKLFF.

Only one count was recorded for this clone. The rearrangement links TRBV4-3 to TRBJ2-7; TRBD2 aligns across 11 bases. Germline-derived CDR1 and CDR2 are LGHNA and YSLEER. This CDR3 spans 15 amino acids. The trim removed 0 bases at V and 7 bases at J, leaving 5 bases unmatched. The DNA of the CDR3 is TGCGCCAGCAGCCAAGACCTAGCGGGGGGTCGGGAGCAGTACTTC. Its protein is CASSQDLAGGREQYF.

In DNA form, the CDR3 reads TGTGCCAGCAGCGTAGTTTGGGACAGGGACAATGAGCAGTTCTTC. Protein product: CASSVVWDRDNEQFF. The chain joins TRBV9 to TRBJ2-1; 9 bases line up with TRBD1. Germline CDR1 reads SGDLS; CDR2 reads YYNGEE. V shed 0 bases and J 5 bases; nucleotides not matched to a gene: 3. This CDR3 spans 15 amino acids.

The genes are TRBV5-5 and TRBJ1-6, with a weak D call TRBD1 (5 bases). CDR1 is SGHKS, CDR2 YYEKEE, per germline (reference sequence). CDR3 size: 16 residues. V was shortened by 4 bases and J by 2 bases, with 13 bases between the two germline ends. In nucleotides, the CDR3 is TGTGCCAGCAGCCGTTCGGCAGGGACCTATAATTCACCCCTCCACTTT. Its translation: CASSRSAGTYNSPLHF.

The chain has TRBV7-9 and TRBJ1-2; D is perhaps TRBD1 (5 bases). This CDR3 is 11 amino acids long. Germline V lookup: CDR1 SEHNR, CDR2 FQNEAQ (reference sequence). V was cut by 4 bases and J by 8 bases, with 8 bases left in between. The CDR3 protein is CASSWDWGYTF. In nucleotides, the CDR3 is TGTGCCAGCAGCTGGGACTGGGGCTACACCTTC.

The CDR3 spells CASSPPEDYGYTF. DNA for the CDR3: TGTGCCAGCAGTCCCCCAGAGGACTATGGCTACACCTTC. V gene TRBV6-6 combines with J gene TRBJ1-2; D call uncertain. Germline-derived CDR1 and CDR2 are MNHNY and SVGAGI (reference sequence). The length of the CDR3 is 13 residues. The V and J ends lost 5 bases and 3 bases respectively, with 10 bases between them.

The chain employs TRBV5-1 and TRBJ1-6; D is unresolved. CDR1 is SGHRS, CDR2 YFSETQ, per germline. The CDR3 contains 16 residues. Trimming left V 0 bases short and J 0 bases short, with 7 bases between. CDR3 in amino acids: CASSLVSGSYNSPLHF. Here the CDR3 DNA reads TGCGCCAGCAGCTTGGTTAGTGGCTCCTATAATTCACCCCTCCACTTT.

V and J are TRBV7-8 and TRBJ1-1; 7 bases agree with TRBD1. This CDR3 is 16 amino acids long. From germline, CDR1 is SGHVS and CDR2 FQNEAQ. V shed 1 base and J 0 bases; nucleotides not matched to a gene: 5. CDR3: CASSLEGAGLNTEAFF. The CDR3, as DNA: TGTGCCAGCAGCTTAGAGGGGGCAGGCCTGAACACTGAAGCTTTCTTT.

This clone turned up a few times. The V gene is TRBV15, the J gene TRBJ1-1; D call uncertain. The CDR3 spans 12 residues. CDR1 and CDR2 from the germline V gene are LNHNV and YYDKDF (reference sequence). V was clipped by 0 bases and J by 11 bases, with 10 bases between them. In DNA form, the CDR3 reads TGTGCCACCAGCAGAGATCAGGCCCAGGCTTTCTTT. Protein sequence: CATSRDQAQAFF.

The rearrangement joins TRBV27 to TRBJ1-1; 11 nucleotides agree with TRBD1. CDR3 size: 14 residues. V lost 8 bases, J lost 2 bases, and 4 bases stayed unmatched. Germline V gene sequence: CDR1 MNHEY, CDR2 SMNVEV (reference sequence). CDR3 nucleotide sequence: TGTGCCAGCGGGACAGGGGGGGGAAACACTGAAGCTTTCTTT. Protein product: CASGTGGGNTEAFF.

The chain links TRBV6-5 to TRBJ2-5; TRBD2 aligns across 8 bases. CDR1 is MNHEY and CDR2 is SVGAGI in the germline V gene. The CDR3 sequence is 14 residues long. The V and J ends lost 5 bases and 4 bases, in that order; junction bases with no gene match: 6. CDR3 loop: CASSDSGVGETQYF. The CDR3 DNA follows: TGTGCCAGCAGTGATAGCGGGGTGGGAGAGACCCAGTACTTC.

This clone is a singleton in its sample. The chain recombines TRBV5-4 with TRBJ1-1; D is uncertain. CDR1 and CDR2 from the germline V gene are SGHNT and YYREEE (reference sequence). Between the trimmed V and J ends, which lost 4 bases and 1 base, there was a span of 8 bases. This CDR3 region has 13 residues. The chain's CDR3 is CASSPTANTEAFF. CDR3 nucleotide sequence: TGTGCCAGCAGCCCTACAGCGAACACTGAAGCTTTCTTT.

This chain uses TRBV9 with TRBJ1-1; D is undetermined. Germline lookup yields CDR1 SGDLS and CDR2 YYNGEE. The ends were cut back, 4 bases at V and 5 bases at J, with 12 bases in the middle. This CDR3 comprises 13 residues. The DNA for the CDR3 is TGTGCCAGCAGCACAGCCCTTAGTACTGAAGCTTTCTTT. Protein sequence: CASSTALSTEAFF.

This clone turned up a few times. J is TRBJ1-3 and V is TRBV11-3; D remains unclear. This CDR3 contains 15 residues. The germline gives CDR1 SGHNT, CDR2 YENEEA. V shed 1 base and J shed 3 bases, with 10 bases lying between them. The CDR3 DNA is TGTGCCAGCAGCTTAGTGGTGGCCTGTGGAAACACCATATATTTT. This gives the protein CASSLVVACGNTIYF. The whole variable domain, remainder taken from reference TRBV11-3 and TRBJ1-3, is EAGVVQSPRYKIIEKKQPVAFWCNPISGHNTLYWYLQNLGQGPELLIRYENEEAVDDSQLPKDRFSAERLKGVDSTLKIQPAELGDSAVYLCASSLVVACGNTIYFGEGSWLTVV.

The CDR3 DNA is TGTGCCAGTAGTACCCGAGAGGACACCTACAATGAGCAGTTCTTC. Translating it yields CASSTREDTYNEQFF. This chain links TRBV19 with TRBJ2-1; D may be TRBD1 (5 bases). The germline CDR1 and CDR2 sequences are LNHDA and SQIVND (reference sequence). Trimming removed 4 bases from V and 2 bases from J, with 12 bases in between. This CDR3 comprises 15 residues.

The chain combines TRBV30 with TRBJ2-3; TRBD2 aligns across 9 bases. This CDR3 has 14 residues. The V gene's germline CDR1 is GTSNPN and CDR2 SVGIG (reference sequence). Trimming removed 4 bases from V and 7 bases from J; junction bases left unmatched: 9. The CDR3 spells CAWNSGTSINTQYF. In DNA, the CDR3 is TGTGCCTGGAATTCCGGGACTAGCATAAATACGCAGTATTTT.

This chain links TRBV15 with TRBJ1-2; 11 bases match TRBD1. CDR1 LNHNV and CDR2 YYDKDF come from the germline V gene (reference sequence). This CDR3 is built from 15 residues. Germline trimming cut 4 bases from V and 4 bases from J; bases unmatched to any gene: 5. The CDR3 protein is CATSMRTGGVYGYTF. The CDR3 DNA reads as TGTGCCACCAGCATGAGGACAGGGGGCGTCTATGGCTACACCTTC.

The chain has TRBV9 and TRBJ1-2; 8 bases fit TRBD1. V lost 0 bases and J lost 7; bases outside the gene matches: 5. Germline V gives CDR1 SGDLS, CDR2 YYNGEE. This CDR3 region has 14 residues. The CDR3 nucleotides read TGTGCCAGCAGCGTAGATCGGACAGGGAGTGGCTACACCTTC. Translated: CASSVDRTGSGYTF. The whole variable domain, remainder taken from reference TRBV9 and TRBJ1-2, is DSGVTQTPKHLITATGQRVTLRCSPRSGDLSVYWYQQSLDQGLQFLIQYYNGEERAKGNILERFSAQQFPDLHSELNLSSLELGDSALYFCASSVDRTGSGYTFGSGTRLTVV.

This clone has a single count. The gene calls are TRBV30 and TRBJ2-4; TRBD1 is a possible D gene (6 bases). CDR3 length equals 14 residues. V lost 1 base and J 6 bases, leaving 13 bases between the germline ends. The germline CDR1 and CDR2 sequences are GTSNPN and SVGIG (reference sequence). CDR3 bases: TGTGCCTGGAGTGAACAGGGTCTTAGAAACATTCAGTACTTC. Translating gives CAWSEQGLRNIQYF.

This clone occurred once. This chain uses TRBV7-3 with TRBJ2-1; no reliable D call. The V gene lost 4 bases and the J gene lost 10 bases, with 17 bases spanning the gap. The CDR3 consists of 14 residues. Germline-derived CDR1 and CDR2 are SGHTA and FQGTGA. The CDR3: CASSSLYLQVEQFF. DNA of the CDR3: TGTGCCAGCAGCTCGCTGTATCTCCAGGTAGAGCAGTTCTTC.

This chain uses TRBV9 with TRBJ1-4; a possible D gene is TRBD1 (5 bases). Germline lookup yields CDR1 SGDLS and CDR2 YYNGEE. The CDR3 covers 14 residues. V gave up 0 bases and J gave up 7 bases, with 10 bases separating them. CDR3: CASSVDPGFEKLFF. For the CDR3, the DNA is TGTGCCAGCAGCGTAGATCCAGGGTTTGAAAAACTGTTTTTT.

Points on this clone: Mismatch with germline at one junction end may stem from a read error. The V and J genes are TRBV30 and TRBJ2-1; the match to TRBD2 covers 7 bases. CDR3 length: 11 residues. The germline V gene encodes CDR1 GTSNPN and CDR2 SVGIG (reference sequence). The CDR3 protein is CAWSKSGVYLF. As DNA, the CDR3 is TGTGCCTGGAGTAAGAGCGGGGTGTATCTCTTC. Full variable domain (rest looked up from reference TRBV30 and TRBJ2-1): SQTIHQWPATLVQPVGSPLSLECTVEGTSNPNLYWYRQAAGRGLQLLFYSVGIGQISSEVPQNLSASRPQDRQFILSSKKLLLSDSGFYLCAWSKSGVYLFGPGTRLTVL.

In DNA form, the CDR3 reads TGTGCCAGCAGTCGGGACACATTCTATGGCTACACCTTC. This gives the protein CASSRDTFYGYTF. The chain is built from TRBV27 and TRBJ1-2, with D possibly being TRBD1 (6 bases). The CDR3 length is 13 residues. Trimming pared 5 bases from V and 4 bases from J, leaving 11 bases between. The germline CDR1 and CDR2 sequences are MNHEY and SMNVEV (reference sequence).

This chain joins TRBV6-1 and TRBJ2-3; D unclear. The CDR3 covers 11 residues. V shed 2 bases and J shed 6 bases, with 3 bases lying between them. The V gene's germline CDR1 is MNHNS and CDR2 SASEGT. The CDR3 coding sequence is TGTGCCAGCAGTGAATCGGATACGCAGTATTTT. The encoded protein is CASSESDTQYF.